These 21 T cell receptor beta chains were all obtained from the same sample, sequenced in a study of shared clonotypes between healthy human individuals. Assay used: immunoSEQ multiplex PCR; TCRdb lists only in-frame clones, some missing. The data contain more than 450,000 clones, 79% of them seen just once; the ten biggest clones take up about an eighth. Specimen: PBMCs. All receptors come from a woman aged 40 to 50 in good health. Some clones in this sample may be carry-over from other donors' samples.

This clone has just a few counts. The V call is TRBV7-9, the J call TRBJ2-1, with D perhaps TRBD2 (5 bases). The CDR3 has 16 amino acids. CDR1 is SEHNR, CDR2 FQNEAQ, per germline (reference sequence). V was shortened by 8 bases and J by 0 bases, with 17 bases between the two germline ends. The CDR3 region is CASGAIPGSSYNEQFF. CDR3 DNA: TGTGCCAGCGGCGCCATACCGGGGAGCTCCTACAATGAGCAGTTCTTC.

The chain recombines TRBV2 with TRBJ2-3; D gene uncertain. Germline V gene sequence: CDR1 SNHLY, CDR2 FYNNEI. This CDR3 has 12 residues. Trimming pared 4 bases from V and 4 bases from J, leaving 6 bases between. Here the CDR3 DNA reads TGTGCCAGCAGTGGGGGTTCAGATACGCAGTATTTT. Translation: CASSGGSDTQYF.

This chain joins TRBV11-2 and TRBJ1-2; 8 nucleotides agree with TRBD1. V lost 2 bases, J lost 8 bases, and 7 bases stayed unmatched. CDR1 SGHAT and CDR2 FQNNGV come from the germline V gene. CDR3 length: 14 amino acids. CDR3 in amino acids: CASSLRQGQVGYTF. In DNA, the CDR3 is TGTGCCAGCAGCTTACGACAGGGGCAGGTGGGCTACACCTTC.

CDR3 amino acids: CASSQSDYQGLSLNEQYF. The DNA for the CDR3 is TGCGCCAGCAGTCAATCGGACTACCAGGGCCTTAGCCTAAACGAGCAGTACTTC. The chain has TRBV23-1 and TRBJ2-7; D is possibly TRBD2 (6 bases). TRBV23-1 is classed as an ORF, of uncertain function. The V end lost 0 bases, the J end lost 5 bases, and 23 bases lay between the germline ends. The CDR3 contains 18 residues.

This chain links TRBV6-5 with TRBJ1-1; 10 nucleotides match TRBD1. With V trimmed by 8 bases and J by 7 bases, 4 bases remained unmatched. The length of the CDR3 is 12 residues. Germline loops: CDR1 MNHEY, CDR2 SVGAGI. In nucleotides, the CDR3 is TGTGCCAGCCGGGACAGGGGTGGTGAAGCTTTCTTT. Translation: CASRDRGGEAFF.

The chain has TRBV4-1 and TRBJ1-3; 8 positions agree with TRBD1. The ends lost 2 bases at V and 2 bases at J; junction bases unmatched: 8. Germline V lookup: CDR1 MGHRA, CDR2 YSYEKL. CDR3 length equals 17 residues. The CDR3 DNA is TGCGCCAGCAGCCAATCTGGGTCAGGGGGCCCTGGAAACACCATATATTTT. Its translation is CASSQSGSGGPGNTIYF.

This clone was detected only once. The rearrangement uses TRBV28 and TRBJ2-1; D remains unclear. Germline CDR1 and CDR2: MDHEN and SYDVKM. The CDR3 length is 14 residues. V lost 3 bases, J lost 6 bases, and 12 bases lay in between. Here the CDR3 DNA reads TGTGCCAGCAGTTTTGTTGCTGAGTTCAATGAGCAGTTCTTC. It encodes CASSFVAEFNEQFF.

This chain joins TRBV5-4 and TRBJ2-7, with 8 bases aligning to TRBD1. There are 14 residues in the CDR3. CDR1 and CDR2 (germline): SGHNT, YYREEE (reference sequence). V shed 4 bases and J 5 bases; nucleotides not matched to a gene: 8. The CDR3 reads CASSPRTGSHEQYF. The CDR3 DNA is TGTGCCAGCAGCCCCAGGACAGGGTCCCACGAGCAGTACTTC.

As for this clone: With a far larger clone one base away, a read error is the likely cause. Other nucleotide sequences from this sample produce the same CDR3. The chain links TRBV9 to TRBJ2-7, with 11 bases lining up with TRBD2. Trimming removed 3 bases from V and 3 bases from J; junction bases left unmatched: 2. The germline CDR1 and CDR2 sequences are SGDLS and YYNGEE. The CDR3 has 14 amino acids. In DNA, the CDR3 is TGTGCCAGCAGCGCAGGGACTAGCGGCTACGAGCAGTACTTC. Translating gives CASSAGTSGYEQYF.

The CDR3 DNA reads as TGTGCCAGCAGCCCGGGACAGGCAACCTACGAGCAGTACTTC. Residues: CASSPGQATYEQYF. The V and J genes are TRBV5-4 and TRBJ2-7, with TRBD1 matching 8 bases. Germline V gene data show CDR1 as SGHNT and CDR2 as YYREEE (reference sequence). Trimming removed 4 bases from V and 2 bases from J; junction bases left unmatched: 5. The CDR3 is 14 residues long.

The chain joins TRBV10-3 to TRBJ2-7, with D possibly matching TRBD2 (6 bases). V was trimmed by 0 bases and J by 7 bases, leaving 10 bases between them. CDR3 length: 13 residues. The germline V gene encodes CDR1 ENHRY and CDR2 SYGVKD. The CDR3: CAISESGGWEQYF. The CDR3 DNA is TGTGCCATCAGTGAGTCGGGGGGATGGGAGCAGTACTTC.

This clone was observed a few times. The V and J genes are TRBV6-4 and TRBJ2-2; 12 positions agree with TRBD2. The germline V gene has CDR1 MRHNA and CDR2 SNTAGT. J lost 7 bases, V lost 10 bases, and 10 bases had no gene match. The CDR3 contains 15 residues. For the CDR3, the DNA is TGTGCCACCTCCCCGACTAGCGGGAGTAACGGGGAGCTGTTTTTT. Its translation is CATSPTSGSNGELFF.

This clone was recorded a few times. V is TRBV19 and J is TRBJ1-1; D possibly corresponds to TRBD1 (6 bases). V was pared by 4 bases and J by 0 bases, with 9 bases between. Germline CDR1 LNHDA, CDR2 SQIVND (reference sequence). The CDR3 is 14 amino acids. The chain's CDR3 is CASSKWDMNTEAFF. CDR3 DNA: TGTGCCAGTAGTAAATGGGACATGAACACTGAAGCTTTCTTT.

The chain is built from TRBV7-2 and TRBJ2-7; D is ambiguous. This CDR3 comprises 13 residues. Germline CDR1 SGHTA, CDR2 FQGNSA. V was pared by 8 bases and J by 1 base, with 12 bases between. CDR3 sequence (DNA): TGTGCCAGCCTTAAGGGCCATTCCTACGAGCAGTACTTC. Residues: CASLKGHSYEQYF.

The chain couples TRBV10-3 to TRBJ1-2; the D gene is possibly TRBD1 (5 bases). The CDR3 sequence is 15 residues long. Germline CDR1 is ENHRY and CDR2 is SYGVKD. The V end was cut by 2 bases, the J end by 4 bases, with 14 bases between. The CDR3 sequence is CAISEVGVGSYGYTF. CDR3 in DNA: TGTGCCATCAGTGAGGTGGGGGTAGGTAGCTATGGCTACACCTTC.

This clone was seen more than once but under ten times. V is TRBV6-4 and J is TRBJ2-1, with D possibly being TRBD2 (5 bases). In germline, CDR1 is MRHNA, CDR2 SNTAGT. This CDR3 is 15 amino acids long. V shed 0 bases and J shed 9 bases, with 15 bases lying between them. CDR3 in DNA: TGTGCCAGCAGTGACTCGAGGAATGAGGGCGGTGAGCAGTTCTTC. Protein product: CASSDSRNEGGEQFF.

This chain links TRBV28 with TRBJ2-3; 8 bases are a match to TRBD2. Germline assignment: CDR1 MDHEN and CDR2 SYDVKM. The length of the CDR3 is 15 residues. J was trimmed by 1 base and V by 2 bases; bases with no gene match: 2. CDR3 sequence: CASSLQAGGTDTQYF. The CDR3 DNA reads TGTGCCAGCAGTTTACAAGCGGGGGGCACAGATACGCAGTATTTT.

The chain uses TRBV6-4 and TRBJ2-1; TRBD2 matches at 7 bases. This CDR3 contains 15 residues. V shed 3 bases and J 3 bases; nucleotides not matched to a gene: 5. Germline CDR1 reads MRHNA; CDR2 reads SNTAGT. The CDR3: CASSDGLADYNEQFF. CDR3 DNA sequence: TGTGCCAGCAGTGATGGGCTAGCGGACTACAATGAGCAGTTCTTC.

This chain links TRBV28 with TRBJ1-1; D remains ambiguous. The CDR3 extends over 16 amino acids. V was pared by 6 bases and J by 5 bases, with 22 bases between. In germline, CDR1 is MDHEN, CDR2 SYDVKM. CDR3 protein: CASRGRATGTGTEAFF. For the CDR3, the DNA is TGTGCCAGCAGAGGGAGGGCGACGGGCACGGGAACTGAAGCTTTCTTT. The full variable domain, rest sourced from reference TRBV28 and TRBJ1-1, is DVKVTQSSRYLVKRTGEKVFLECVQDMDHENMFWYRQDPGLGLRLIYFSYDVKMKEKGDIPEGYSVSREKKERFSLILESASTNQTSMYLCASRGRATGTGTEAFFGQGTRLTVV.

This clone was seen more than once but under ten times. The J gene is TRBJ2-3, the V gene TRBV23-1, with a tentative D call TRBD2 (6 bases). TRBV23-1 falls under the ORF class, with uncertain function. This CDR3 is 17 amino acids long. V lost 0 bases and J 4 bases, leaving 17 bases between the germline ends. CDR3 nucleotides: TGCGCCAGCAGTCAATCGGGACGGGAGAAGGGGCCAGATACGCAGTATTTT. As protein: CASSQSGREKGPDTQYF.

Details on this clone: This same CDR3 is encoded by further DNA sequences in the sample. The rearrangement uses TRBV20-1 and TRBJ2-7, with D tentatively TRBD2 (5 bases). V was pared by 7 bases and J by 1 base, with 8 bases between. Looked up from germline, CDR1 is DFQATT and CDR2 is SNEGSKA (reference sequence). The CDR3 totals 11 residues. The DNA for the CDR3 is TGCAGTGTTCGGGGATCCTACGAGCAGTACTTC. Its translation is CSVRGSYEQYF.